A single sample gave rise to the 14 T cell receptor beta chains below, sequenced in a study of blood T cell repertoires in COVID-19. Produced via immunoSEQ multiplex PCR; TCRdb's table is partial and in-frame only. Among more than 150,000 clones listed, around nine tenths were seen once. Sample: peripheral blood. The origin of the receptors is a woman aged 18-29 years who had recovered from COVID-19.

The DNA for the CDR3 is TGCGCCAGCAGCAAGGGACAGGCTAACTATGGCTACACCTTC. As protein: CASSKGQANYGYTF. The V and J genes are TRBV5-1 and TRBJ1-2, with 8 positions matching TRBD1. Trimming took 4 bases from V and 0 from J; bases not matched to a gene: 2. Germline values: CDR1 SGHRS, CDR2 YFSETQ. This CDR3 contains 14 residues.

This chain uses TRBV3-1 (or the pseudogene TRBV3-2) with TRBJ2-2, with 10 bases identical to TRBD1. The ends lost 2 bases at V and 7 bases at J; junction bases unmatched: 4. The CDR3 extends over 15 amino acids. Germline V lookup: CDR1 LGHDT, CDR2 YNNKEL (reference sequence). Here the CDR3 DNA reads TGTGCCAGCAGCCAAAGGGGGACAGGGGACGGGGAGCTGTTTTTT. Translation gives CASSQRGTGDGELFF.

The V call is TRBV25-1, the J call TRBJ2-7, with a possible D match to TRBD2 (5 bases). The CDR3 spans 17 residues. Germline assignment: CDR1 MGHDK and CDR2 SYGVNS. V was clipped by 0 bases and J by 2 bases, with 17 bases between them. CDR3 residues: CASSEYAGSDWAYEQYF. CDR3 DNA sequence: TGTGCCAGCAGTGAATATGCGGGTTCGGATTGGGCCTACGAGCAGTACTTC.

This rearrangement joins TRBV7-2 to TRBJ2-5, with 14 nucleotides matching TRBD2. Germline trimming cut 5 bases from V and 3 bases from J; bases unmatched to any gene: 14. Germline CDR1 SGHTA, CDR2 FQGNSA. The CDR3 length is 19 residues. DNA for the CDR3: TGTGCCAGCAGCACCAGTTGGACTAGCGGGAGGACAAAAAAAGAGACCCAGTACTTC. Translating gives CASSTSWTSGRTKKETQYF.

This chain connects TRBV7-9 to TRBJ2-2; D unclear. The CDR3 contains 15 residues. The germline V gene has CDR1 SEHNR and CDR2 FQNEAQ (reference sequence). Deletions cut 3 bases from V and 1 base from J, with 9 bases between. The CDR3 region has the DNA TGTGCCAGCAGCTTTTGGCCCGAGAACACCGGGGAGCTGTTTTTT. Its translation is CASSFWPENTGELFF.

This chain joins TRBV11-2 and TRBJ2-3; D remains ambiguous. CDR1 is SGHAT, CDR2 FQNNGV, per germline. Trimming took off 4 bases at V and 2 bases at J, with 7 bases between the two ends. This CDR3 has 13 residues. CDR3 residues: CASSSYTTDTQYF. The DNA for the CDR3 is TGTGCCAGCAGCTCCTATACCACAGATACGCAGTATTTT.

This chain uses TRBV19 with TRBJ1-1; a possible D gene is TRBD1 (6 bases). V lost 7 bases and J lost 3, with 12 bases in between. Per the germline V gene, CDR1 is LNHDA and CDR2 is SQIVND (reference sequence). This CDR3 is 13 amino acids long. In nucleotides, the CDR3 is TGTGCCAGTACGGGAACAGGGTACACTGAAGCTTTCTTT. Translating it yields CASTGTGYTEAFF.

The genes are TRBV6-5 and TRBJ1-1; 7 bases are shared with TRBD1. V trimming: 6 bases; J trimming: 6 bases; junction bases outside the gene matches: 10. Per germline, CDR1 MNHEY and CDR2 SVGAGI. The CDR3 is made up of 14 amino acids. The DNA of the CDR3 is TGTGCCAGCAGGACTCCTACAGGGGCATCTGAAGCTTTCTTT. Protein product: CASRTPTGASEAFF.

The chain combines TRBV9 with TRBJ2-4; a possible D gene is TRBD2 (7 bases). Germline assignment: CDR1 SGDLS and CDR2 YYNGEE. V was clipped by 3 bases and J by 0 bases, with 25 bases between them. The CDR3 has 20 amino acids. This CDR3 reads CASSERAGAERGIAKNIQYF. In DNA form, the CDR3 reads TGTGCCAGCAGCGAGAGGGCGGGGGCCGAACGGGGTATAGCCAAAAACATTCAGTACTTC.

The J gene is TRBJ2-7, the V gene TRBV21-1; the tabulated D call, TRBD1, remains unverified against the DNA. TRBV21-1 is deemed a pseudogene. This CDR3 comprises 14 residues. CDR3 DNA sequence: TGTGCCAGCAGTATGATACAGTCCCGAATGGAGCAGTACGTC. This encodes CASSMIQSRMEQYV.

The J gene is TRBJ2-2, the V gene TRBV6-6, with TRBD2 matching over 7 bases. CDR1 and CDR2 from the germline V gene are MNHNY and SVGAGI (reference sequence). The V gene end was trimmed by 6 bases and the J gene end by 4 bases; junction bases not matched to a gene: 5. The CDR3 is made up of 14 amino acids. CDR3 DNA: TGTGCCAGCAGCCCGGGAGGCCCCACCGGGGAGCTGTTTTTT. Amino acid sequence: CASSPGGPTGELFF.

The genes are TRBV4-1 and TRBJ2-1; TRBD1 is a possible D gene (6 bases). This CDR3 comprises 14 residues. CDR1 and CDR2 from the germline V gene are MGHRA and YSYEKL. V shed 2 bases and J shed 6 bases, with 11 bases lying between them. CDR3 residues: CASSQPQDSNEQFF. Written as DNA, the CDR3 is TGCGCCAGCAGCCAACCCCAGGACAGCAATGAGCAGTTCTTC.

The chain joins TRBV7-6 to TRBJ2-3; TRBD2 aligns across 8 bases. V trimming: 1 base; J trimming: 2 bases; junction bases outside the gene matches: 8. CDR1 and CDR2 from the germline V gene are SGHVS and FNYEAQ. CDR3 length: 17 amino acids. The CDR3 sequence is CASSLVLGGRITDTQYF. The CDR3 DNA reads as TGTGCCAGCAGCTTAGTGTTGGGCGGGAGGATCACAGATACGCAGTATTTT. Looking up the rest from reference TRBV7-6 and TRBJ2-3 gives the full variable domain: GAGVSQSPRYKVTKRGQDVALRCDPISGHVSLYWYRQALGQGPEFLTYFNYEAQQDKSGLPNDRFSAERPEGSISTLTIQRTEQRDSAMYRCASSLVLGGRITDTQYFGPGTRLTVL.

This clone has more than one count but fewer than ten. The gene calls are TRBV7-3 and TRBJ1-5; tentatively, D is TRBD1 (5 bases). V was pared by 3 bases and J by 9 bases, with 9 bases between. The CDR3 loop spans 12 amino acids. In germline, CDR1 is SGHTA, CDR2 FQGTGA. The CDR3 reads CASSFDSGPQHF. The CDR3, as DNA: TGTGCCAGCAGCTTTGACAGTGGGCCCCAGCATTTT.